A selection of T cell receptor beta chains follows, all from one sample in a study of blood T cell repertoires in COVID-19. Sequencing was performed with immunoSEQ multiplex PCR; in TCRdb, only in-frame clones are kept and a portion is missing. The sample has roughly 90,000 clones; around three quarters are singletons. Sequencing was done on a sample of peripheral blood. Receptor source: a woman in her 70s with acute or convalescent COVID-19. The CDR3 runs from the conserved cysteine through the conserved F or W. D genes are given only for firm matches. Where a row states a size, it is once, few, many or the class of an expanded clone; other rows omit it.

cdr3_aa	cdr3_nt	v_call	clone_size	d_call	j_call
CAISESWRQGDNEQFF	TGTGCCATCAGTGAGTCTTGGAGACAGGGGGACAATGAGCAGTTCTTC	TRBV10-3	.	TRBD1	TRBJ2-1
CASSSQGQGVPRQYF	TGTGCCAGCAGCTCCCAGGGACAGGGTGTCCCGAGGCAGTACTTC	TRBV6-2/TRBV6-3	.	TRBD1	TRBJ2-7
CASSPHRDRAYEQYF	TGTGCCAGCAGCCCCCACCGGGACAGGGCCTACGAGCAGTACTTC	TRBV3-1/TRBV3-2	.	TRBD1	TRBJ2-7
CASSFGDILGYEQYF	TGTGCCAGCAGCTTCGGGGACATTCTAGGCTACGAGCAGTACTTC	TRBV5-6	.	.	TRBJ2-7
CASSYSGGAPDTQYF	TGTGCCAGCAGTTACTCCGGGGGGGCCCCAGATACGCAGTATTTT	TRBV6-2/TRBV6-3	.	TRBD2	TRBJ2-3
CASSLESVSEQFF	TGTGCCAGCAGTTTGGAGTCTGTATCTGAGCAGTTCTTC	TRBV12-3/TRBV12-4	.	.	TRBJ2-1
CASRRDREGGNEQFF	TGTGCCAGCAGACGGGACAGGGAAGGTGGCAATGAGCAGTTCTTC	TRBV2	.	TRBD1	TRBJ2-1
CASSLVAGLNNEQFF	TGCGCCAGCAGCTTGGTGGCGGGTCTCAACAATGAGCAGTTCTTC	TRBV5-1	few	.	TRBJ2-1
CASSTQGANTEAFF	TGCGCCAGCAGCACTCAGGGGGCCAACACTGAAGCTTTCTTT	TRBV5-1	.	TRBD1	TRBJ1-1
CASSFPPSYEQYF	TGTGCCAGCAGCTTCCCCCCTTCCTACGAGCAGTACTTC	TRBV7-2	.	.	TRBJ2-7
CASSPGQGRIYEQYF	TGTGCCAGCAGTCCGGGACAGGGAAGGATCTACGAGCAGTACTTC	TRBV6-5	.	TRBD1	TRBJ2-7
CASRHQGAENSPLHF	TGTGCCAGTAGACATCAGGGGGCGGAAAATTCACCCCTCCACTTT	TRBV19	.	TRBD1	TRBJ1-6
CASSRDRGRETQYF	TGTGCCAGCAGTCGGGACAGGGGGAGAGAGACCCAGTACTTC	TRBV28	many	TRBD1	TRBJ2-5
CASSTGTGFGNTIYF	TGTGCCAGCAGCACTGGGACAGGGTTTGGAAACACCATATATTTT	TRBV5-4	.	TRBD1	TRBJ1-3
CASSTTRQISNQPQHF	TGTGCCAGCAGTACCACCCGACAGATTAGCAATCAGCCCCAGCATTTT	TRBV6-2/TRBV6-3	.	.	TRBJ1-5
CASSLLGAEGNTIYF	TGCGCCAGCAGCTTGCTGGGGGCGGAAGGAAACACCATATATTTT	TRBV5-1	.	.	TRBJ1-3
CASRTGTRADEQYF	TGTGCCAGCAGAACCGGGACTAGGGCAGACGAGCAGTACTTC	TRBV6-5	few	TRBD2	TRBJ2-7
CASSSGQGARTGELFF	TGTGCCAGCAGCTCCGGACAGGGGGCGCGCACCGGGGAGCTGTTTTTT	TRBV7-9	.	TRBD1	TRBJ2-2
CASSTAGAHTDTQYF	TGTGCCAGCAGTACAGCGGGAGCTCACACAGATACGCAGTATTTT	TRBV6-6	once	TRBD2	TRBJ2-3
CASSLQGTNEKLFF	TGTGCCAGCAGCCTGCAGGGTACTAATGAAAAACTGTTTTTT	TRBV7-2	.	.	TRBJ1-4
CASSTTAYEQYF	TGTGCCAGCAGTACGACAGCCTACGAGCAGTACTTC	TRBV2	.	.	TRBJ2-7
CASSFKQGNGELFF	TGTGCCAGCAGCTTTAAGCAGGGAAACGGGGAGCTGTTTTTT	TRBV11-2	.	.	TRBJ2-2
CASSLRKTSGKSNEQFF	TGTGCCAGCAGCTTAAGAAAGACTAGCGGGAAAAGCAATGAGCAGTTCTTC	TRBV7-3	.	TRBD2	TRBJ2-1
CASSLLAGAQETQYF	TGCGCCAGCAGCTTGTTAGCGGGAGCCCAAGAGACCCAGTACTTC	TRBV5-1	.	TRBD2	TRBJ2-5
CASSSQGARSPLHF	TGTGCCAGCAGTTCACAGGGGGCGAGGTCACCCCTCCACTTT	TRBV6-9	.	TRBD1	TRBJ1-6
CASSPPTENTEAFF	TGTGCCAGTAGTCCCCCGACAGAGAACACTGAAGCTTTCTTT	TRBV19	.	.	TRBJ1-1
CASMVSRAGGTEAFF	TGTGCCAGCATGGTTTCCAGGGCAGGGGGCACTGAAGCTTTCTTT	TRBV6-5	.	TRBD1	TRBJ1-1
CASSGGGNYGYTF	TGTGCCAGTTCCGGGGGAGGTAACTATGGCTACACCTTC	TRBV6-5	.	.	TRBJ1-2
CASRPRGTDTQYF	TGTGCCAGTAGACCGCGGGGCACAGATACGCAGTATTTT	TRBV19	.	.	TRBJ2-3
CASSQLPRGLGGYTF	TGTGCCAGCAGCCAACTTCCCAGGGGGCTGGGAGGCTACACCTTC	TRBV3-1/TRBV3-2	.	TRBD1	TRBJ1-2
CASRRTSGGTNTGELFF	TGTGCCAGCAGGCGGACTAGCGGGGGAACGAACACCGGGGAGCTGTTTTTT	TRBV2	once	TRBD2	TRBJ2-2
CASILELAGYNEQFF	TGTGCCAGCATCCTGGAGCTAGCGGGTTACAATGAGCAGTTCTTC	TRBV7-2	.	TRBD2	TRBJ2-1
CASSDLLYNEQFF	TGTGCCAGCAGTGATCTCCTATACAATGAGCAGTTCTTC	TRBV2	.	.	TRBJ2-1
CASNGGGNVDTQYF	TGTGCCAGTAACGGCGGGGGCAATGTAGATACGCAGTATTTT	TRBV19	.	.	TRBJ2-3
CASSLLAGGADTQYF	TGTGCCAGCAGCTTATTAGCGGGAGGGGCAGATACGCAGTATTTT	TRBV13	.	TRBD2	TRBJ2-3
CASSMGSPGQPQHF	TGTGCCAGTAGTATGGGGTCACCGGGACAGCCCCAGCATTTT	TRBV19	.	.	TRBJ1-5
CASSPGTGTGNQPQHF	TGTGCCAGCAGCCCGGGGACAGGGACGGGTAATCAGCCCCAGCATTTT	TRBV5-6	many	TRBD1	TRBJ1-5
CASSQHGQGANTEAFF	TGCGCCAGCAGCCAGCACGGACAGGGGGCGAACACTGAAGCTTTCTTT	TRBV5-1	.	TRBD1	TRBJ1-1
CASSYSSPRAEAFF	TGTGCCAGCAGTTACTCATCCCCCCGGGCTGAAGCTTTCTTT	TRBV6-5	.	.	TRBJ1-1
CASSLRQGGNQPQHF	TGTGCCAGCAGCTTAAGGCAGGGGGGCAATCAGCCCCAGCATTTT	TRBV28	few	TRBD1	TRBJ1-5
CASSPRPGINEKLFF	TGTGCCAGCTCACCCCGGCCGGGGATTAATGAAAAACTGTTTTTT	TRBV18	.	.	TRBJ1-4
CASSPFNEKLFF	TGTGCCAGCAGCCCGTTTAATGAAAAACTGTTTTTT	TRBV5-6	.	.	TRBJ1-4
CASTLTSGSSNEQFF	TGTGCCAGCACCCTGACTAGCGGGAGCTCCAATGAGCAGTTCTTC	TRBV27	few	TRBD2	TRBJ2-1
CASRLGGGTGELFF	TGTGCCAGCAGGCTTGGGGGGGGCACCGGGGAGCTGTTTTTT	TRBV6-5	.	TRBD2	TRBJ2-2
CASTPAGGTEAFF	TGTGCCAGCACCCCCGCAGGGGGCACTGAAGCTTTCTTT	TRBV25-1	.	TRBD1	TRBJ1-1
CASSEILMAGQPQHF	TGTGCCAGCAGTGAAATCCTAATGGCCGGGCAGCCCCAGCATTTT	TRBV2	.	.	TRBJ1-5
CASNSGLAVYNEQFF	TGTGCCAGCAACTCGGGACTAGCGGTATACAATGAGCAGTTCTTC	TRBV28	.	TRBD2	TRBJ2-1
CASSPGTSGTPSYEQYF	TGTGCCAGCAGTCCTGGGACTAGCGGGACCCCATCCTACGAGCAGTACTTC	TRBV28	.	TRBD2	TRBJ2-7
CASSQGQGITDTQYF	TGCGCCAGCAGCCAAGGGCAGGGGATCACAGATACGCAGTATTTT	TRBV4-3	.	.	TRBJ2-3
CASSLVPGQGLGGYTF	TGTGCCAGCAGCCTCGTCCCGGGACAGGGTTTAGGTGGCTACACCTTC	TRBV27	.	TRBD1	TRBJ1-2
CASSFRDRGLHNSPLHF	TGTGCCAGCAGTTTCCGGGACAGGGGTTTGCATAATTCACCCCTCCACTTT	TRBV28	few	TRBD1	TRBJ1-6
CASSQLLDRNNEQFF	TGTGCCAGCAGCCAACTTTTGGACAGGAACAATGAGCAGTTCTTC	TRBV14	.	TRBD1	TRBJ2-1
CSVEGTVYGYTF	TGCAGCGTTGAAGGGACAGTCTATGGCTACACCTTC	TRBV29-1	.	.	TRBJ1-2
CASGVVTGETQYF	TGTGCCAGCGGCGTCGTGACCGGGGAGACCCAGTACTTC	TRBV19	.	.	TRBJ2-5
CASSVTSANTGELFF	TGTGCCAGCAGCGTGACTAGTGCGAACACCGGGGAGCTGTTTTTT	TRBV9	few	.	TRBJ2-2
CASSFGREDQPQHF	TGTGCCAGCAGTTTCGGCAGGGAGGATCAGCCCCAGCATTTT	TRBV28	.	.	TRBJ1-5
CASSPEPGHRPYEQYF	TGTGCCAGCAGTCCCGAGCCGGGACACCGTCCCTACGAGCAGTACTTC	TRBV28	.	.	TRBJ2-7
CASSATSASVSDTQYF	TGTGCCAGCAGTGCTACTAGCGCCTCGGTTTCAGATACGCAGTATTTT	TRBV6-1	.	TRBD2	TRBJ2-3
CASSLVAGYYGYTF	TGCGCCAGCAGCTTGGTTGCAGGGTACTATGGCTACACCTTC	TRBV5-1	few	.	TRBJ1-2
CASSGTGGIPAGGYTF	TGTGCCAGCAGTGGGACAGGGGGAATCCCTGCCGGTGGCTACACCTTC	TRBV6-1	few	TRBD1	TRBJ1-2